This is a list of T cell receptor beta chains from one sample in a study of blood T cells in healthy people across ages. TCRdb reanalysed the 5' RACE reads using MiXCR and keeps one entry per CDR3 protein. Among about 570,000 distinct CDR3 sequences listed, 27% were seen once. The sequenced sample was blood. The receptors were gathered from a woman in her seventies in good health. Both conserved end residues are part of each CDR3. The order of the fields is V gene, CDR3 length, clone size, D gene, J gene, CDR3 protein, CDR3 DNA. A D gene is named only where the DNA matches it firmly. Clone size is shown for a subset of rows, as once, few, many or a class of expanded clone.

V: TRBV7-9
length: 11
size: many
D: .
J: TRBJ1-2
CDR3: CASSLGRGYTF
DNA: TGTGCCAGCAGCTTAGGGCGTGGCTACACCTTC

V: TRBV20-1
length: 14
size: .
D: TRBD2
J: TRBJ2-1
CDR3: CSARGLAATNEQFF
DNA: TGCAGTGCCCGAGGACTAGCGGCGACGAATGAGCAGTTCTTC

V: TRBV4-1
length: 15
size: .
D: .
J: TRBJ1-3
CDR3: CASSHQDSVGNTIYF
DNA: TGCGCCAGCAGCCATCAGGACAGTGTGGGAAACACCATATACTTT

V: TRBV20-1
length: 13
size: .
D: .
J: TRBJ2-1
CDR3: CSAREGLNNEQFF
DNA: TGCAGTGCTAGGGAGGGGCTCAACAATGAGCAGTTCTTC

V: TRBV7-2
length: 16
size: .
D: .
J: TRBJ2-3
CDR3: CASSLGGGGRTDTQYF
DNA: TGTGCCAGCAGCTTAGGGGGCGGGGGCCGCACAGATACGCAGTATTTT

V: TRBV4-2
length: 16
size: few
D: TRBD2
J: TRBJ2-7
CDR3: CASSRATSGARSEQYF
DNA: TGTGCCAGCAGCCGCGCCACTAGCGGGGCCCGAAGCGAGCAGTACTTC

V: TRBV5-8
length: 17
size: few
D: TRBD2
J: TRBJ2-3
CDR3: CASSPTWAGGPSDTQYF
DNA: TGTGCCAGCAGCCCGACATGGGCGGGGGGGCCGTCAGATACGCAGTATTTT

V: TRBV6-2/TRBV6-3
length: 15
size: .
D: .
J: TRBJ1-6
CDR3: CASSYGDAHEGPLHF
DNA: TGTGCCAGCAGTTACGGGGACGCCCATGAGGGACCCCTCCACTTT

V: TRBV7-3
length: 15
size: .
D: .
J: TRBJ2-3
CDR3: CASSLSGLGADTQYF
DNA: TGTGCCAGCAGCTTAAGCGGGTTGGGCGCAGATACGCAGTATTTT

V: TRBV29-1
length: 13
size: .
D: .
J: TRBJ2-3
CDR3: CSVDSSRGSTQYF
DNA: TGCAGCGTTGACTCCAGCCGTGGGAGTACGCAGTATTTT

V: TRBV5-1
length: 15
size: .
D: .
J: TRBJ1-6
CDR3: CASSFSGTANSPLHF
DNA: TGCGCCAGCAGCTTCTCCGGGACGGCGAACTCACCCCTCCACTTT

V: TRBV7-2
length: 16
size: .
D: TRBD2
J: TRBJ2-3
CDR3: CASRLAGGPLEDTQYF
DNA: TGTGCCAGCAGACTAGCGGGGGGACCTCTCGAAGATACGCAGTATTTT

V: TRBV20-1
length: 14
size: .
D: .
J: TRBJ2-3
CDR3: CSAEPAMRADTQYF
DNA: TGCAGTGCTGAACCAGCTATGAGGGCAGATACGCAGTATTTT

V: TRBV4-1
length: 16
size: .
D: TRBD2
J: TRBJ2-1
CDR3: CASRQGTSGPYNEQFF
DNA: TGCGCCAGCAGACAGGGGACTAGCGGGCCCTACAATGAGCAGTTCTTC